One sample yielded the 31 T cell receptor beta chains listed below, sequenced in a study of blood T cell repertoires in COVID-19. Some clones are missing from TCRdb's copy, which holds only in-frame ones; the method was immunoSEQ multiplex PCR. The data show 200,000 to 250,000 clones, with about 85% seen just once and roughly 4.6% held by the top ten. Input material: peripheral blood. All receptors derive from a woman aged 55-69 years who had recovered from COVID-19.

This chain links TRBV7-2 with TRBJ1-5; D is possibly TRBD1 (6 bases). V lost 1 base, J lost 4 bases, and 8 bases lay in between. The CDR3 is made up of 14 amino acids. Germline values: CDR1 SGHTA, CDR2 FQGNSA. The CDR3 protein is CASSLGQVNQPQHF. For the CDR3, the DNA is TGTGCCAGCAGCTTAGGACAGGTTAATCAGCCCCAGCATTTT. The complete variable domain, with remaining parts taken from reference TRBV7-2 and TRBJ1-5, reads GAGVSQSPSNKVTEKGKDVELRCDPISGHTALYWYRQSLGQGLEFLIYFQGNSAPDKSGLPSDRFSAERTGGSVSTLTIQRTQQEDSAVYLCASSLGQVNQPQHFGDGTRLSIL.

The chain couples TRBV6-5 to TRBJ2-3; 8 nucleotides align to TRBD1. The ends lost 6 bases at V and 4 bases at J; junction bases unmatched: 6. Per the germline V gene, CDR1 is MNHEY and CDR2 is SVGAGI. The CDR3 totals 14 residues. In DNA, the CDR3 is TGTGCCAGCAGCCGACAGGGGTGGTCAGATACGCAGTATTTT. As protein: CASSRQGWSDTQYF.

DNA for the CDR3: TGTGCCAGCAGTGAAGCGCTTGGGCCCCATCAGCCCCAGCATTTT. Its protein product is CASSEALGPHQPQHF. The rearrangement uses TRBV6-1 and TRBJ1-5; no clear D. The germline gives CDR1 MNHNS, CDR2 SASEGT. V dropped 0 bases and J dropped 5 bases, with 11 bases sitting between them. The CDR3 contains 15 residues.

The chain couples TRBV3-1 (or the pseudogene TRBV3-2) to TRBJ2-7; tentatively, D is TRBD1 (5 bases). Germline assignment: CDR1 LGHDT and CDR2 YNNKEL (reference sequence). The CDR3 length is 12 residues. The germline V and J ends were trimmed by 4 bases and 3 bases, with 7 bases remaining between them. In DNA form, the CDR3 reads TGTGCCAGCAGCCTGACAGACTACGAGCAGTACTTC. As protein: CASSLTDYEQYF.

Concerning this clone itself: The sample holds other DNA sequences that translate to the same CDR3. J is TRBJ2-1 and V is TRBV24-1; 8 nucleotides agree with TRBD2. CDR3 length: 15 residues. Germline V CDR1 and CDR2: KGHDR, SFDVKD. The ends lost 3 bases at V and 4 bases at J; junction bases unmatched: 4. CDR3 sequence: CATSDPSGPYNEQFF. CDR3 DNA: TGTGCCACCAGTGATCCTAGCGGGCCGTACAATGAGCAGTTCTTC.

J is TRBJ2-7 and V is TRBV9, with 9 bases matching TRBD1. The V gene's germline CDR1 is SGDLS and CDR2 YYNGEE. The CDR3 loop spans 14 amino acids. V lost 4 bases, J lost 3 bases, and 5 bases stayed unmatched. The CDR3 DNA reads TGTGCCAGCAGCCCAGGGACAGGGAACTACGAGCAGTACTTC. Translation gives CASSPGTGNYEQYF.

The gene calls are TRBV6-1 and TRBJ2-7; the match to TRBD2 covers 11 bases. The CDR3 has 15 residues. CDR1 is MNHNS and CDR2 is SASEGT in the germline V gene. The V segment lost 2 bases and the J segment 2 bases; nucleotides outside the gene matches: 2. The CDR3 spells CASSEFSGGAYEQYF. CDR3 DNA sequence: TGTGCCAGCAGTGAATTTAGCGGGGGGGCCTACGAGCAGTACTTC.

J is TRBJ1-3 and V is TRBV9, with a weak D call TRBD1 (5 bases). Germline CDR1 is SGDLS and CDR2 is YYNGEE. V was pared by 0 bases and J by 0 bases, with 13 bases between. The CDR3 loop spans 17 amino acids. CDR3 loop: CASSVGVSGDSGNTIYF. CDR3 in DNA: TGTGCCAGCAGCGTAGGGGTTTCGGGGGACTCTGGAAACACCATATATTTT. The variable domain in full, with the rest retrieved from reference TRBV9 and TRBJ1-3, is DSGVTQTPKHLITATGQRVTLRCSPRSGDLSVYWYQQSLDQGLQFLIQYYNGEERAKGNILERFSAQQFPDLHSELNLSSLELGDSALYFCASSVGVSGDSGNTIYFGEGSWLTVV.

J is TRBJ1-2 and V is TRBV28; 7 nucleotides match TRBD1. V lost 6 bases to trimming and J lost 3 bases; unmatched junction nucleotides: 4. CDR3 length: 13 residues. Germline CDR1 MDHEN, CDR2 SYDVKM. The CDR3 loop reads CASRSDRDYGYTF. The DNA of the CDR3 is TGTGCCAGCAGAAGCGACAGGGACTATGGCTACACCTTC.

This clone was recorded once. Germline and junction disagree at one end, which may indicate a read error. The V and J genes are TRBV4-1 and TRBJ2-1; 8 bases match TRBD2. Germline V lookup: CDR1 MGHRA, CDR2 YSYEKL. The CDR3 runs to 14 residues. The CDR3: CASSQVTAGGSKLF. CDR3 nucleotide sequence: TGCGCCAGCAGCCAAGTGACGGCGGGGGGCTCTAAGCTCTTC.

This chain joins TRBV11-2 and TRBJ1-1; 11 positions match TRBD1. The CDR3 length is 16 residues. Germline trimming cut 0 bases from V and 4 bases from J; bases unmatched to any gene: 4. Germline V gives CDR1 SGHAT, CDR2 FQNNGV. CDR3 in amino acids: CASSLETGQGGTEAFF. CDR3 DNA sequence: TGTGCCAGCAGCTTAGAAACGGGACAGGGGGGCACTGAAGCTTTCTTT. Full variable domain (missing parts from reference TRBV11-2 and TRBJ1-1): EAGVAQSPRYKIIEKRQSVAFWCNPISGHATLYWYQQILGQGPKLLIQFQNNGVVDDSQLPKDRFSAERLKGVDSTLKIQPAKLEDSAVYLCASSLETGQGGTEAFFGQGTRLTVV.

The rearrangement links TRBV7-9 to TRBJ2-3; 7 bases are a match to TRBD1. Germline V gives CDR1 SEHNR, CDR2 FQNEAQ (reference sequence). Trimming removed 1 base from V and 2 bases from J; junction bases left unmatched: 3. The length of the CDR3 is 15 residues. The CDR3 is CASSLGQGITDTQYF. DNA for the CDR3: TGTGCCAGCAGCTTAGGACAGGGAATCACAGATACGCAGTATTTT.

Points on this clone: The same CDR3 arises from other DNA sequences in this sample as well. The chain is built from TRBV7-3 and TRBJ2-7, with 8 positions matching TRBD1. V shed 5 bases and J 2 bases; nucleotides not matched to a gene: 5. CDR1 is SGHTA, CDR2 FQGTGA, per germline. The CDR3 is made up of 14 amino acids. CDR3 coding DNA: TGTGCCAGCAGCCCCGGGACAGGCCCCTACGAGCAGTACTTC. Its protein product is CASSPGTGPYEQYF.

There are a few counts of this clone. This chain joins TRBV29-1 and TRBJ1-2; D is possibly TRBD1 (6 bases). The V end lost 7 bases, the J end lost 0 bases, and 9 bases lay between the germline ends. CDR1 and CDR2 from the germline V gene are SQVTM and ANQGSEA. The CDR3 is 12 amino acids. In nucleotides, the CDR3 is TGCAGCGCCCGGACAGCTAACTATGGCTACACCTTC. Translated, it gives CSARTANYGYTF.

The rearrangement joins TRBV7-9 to TRBJ2-5; 9 bases line up with TRBD1. V trimming: 3 bases; J trimming: 5 bases; junction bases outside the gene matches: 1. This CDR3 is built from 13 residues. Germline V lookup: CDR1 SEHNR, CDR2 FQNEAQ (reference sequence). The CDR3 DNA is TGTGCCAGCAGCTTCGGACAGGGGGAGACCCAGTACTTC. Protein: CASSFGQGETQYF.

The V gene is TRBV14, the J gene TRBJ2-7; perhaps TRBD1 as D (6 bases). CDR1 and CDR2 (germline): SGHDN, FVKESK. The CDR3 runs to 13 residues. The V end was cut by 5 bases, the J end by 6 bases, with 14 bases between. The CDR3 DNA is TGTGCCAGCAGCTTCCAACAGGGTCTCGAGCAGTACTTC. Translated: CASSFQQGLEQYF.

The chain has TRBV20-1 and TRBJ2-2; D is undetermined. V shed 3 bases and J shed 4 bases, with 12 bases lying between them. Germline lookup yields CDR1 DFQATT and CDR2 SNEGSKA (reference sequence). The CDR3 sequence is 14 residues long. This CDR3 is CSASPAPGTGELFF. In nucleotides, the CDR3 is TGCAGTGCTAGTCCTGCCCCAGGCACCGGGGAGCTGTTTTTT.

The rearrangement uses TRBV4-2 and TRBJ1-6; D might be TRBD1 (6 bases). Trimming shortened V by 0 bases and J by 14 bases, and 17 bases separated the two germline ends. Germline CDR1 LGHNA, CDR2 YNFKEQ. The CDR3 length is 15 residues. The chain's CDR3 is CASSQEGAGAGSLHF. As DNA, the CDR3 is TGTGCCAGCAGCCAAGAGGGGGCAGGGGCCGGATCCCTCCACTTT.

The chain joins TRBV10-3 to TRBJ2-1; TRBD2 aligns across 11 bases. The CDR3 totals 18 residues. The trim removed 5 bases at V and 5 bases at J, leaving 14 bases unmatched. Germline CDR1 is ENHRY and CDR2 is SYGVKD. The DNA of the CDR3 is TGTGCCATCAGTTTCCAGGGAACGACTAGCGGGGTACACAATGAGCAGTTCTTC. It encodes CAISFQGTTSGVHNEQFF.

The chain is built from TRBV6-5 and TRBJ1-2; possible D gene TRBD1, 5 bases. The V and J ends lost 4 bases and 6 bases respectively, with 15 bases between them. Germline V lookup: CDR1 MNHEY, CDR2 SVGAGI. The CDR3 is 14 residues long. The CDR3 loop is CASSFFDRGDGYTF. Here the CDR3 DNA reads TGTGCCAGCAGTTTTTTCGACAGAGGAGATGGCTACACCTTC.

This clone was seen more than once but under ten times. The chain recombines TRBV2 with TRBJ2-1, with D maybe TRBD1 (6 bases). Trimming cost V 6 bases and J 9 bases, with 12 bases left between them. Germline lookup yields CDR1 SNHLY and CDR2 FYNNEI. The CDR3 consists of 12 residues. The CDR3 reads CASRRQVGEQFF. The CDR3 nucleotides read TGTGCCAGCAGACGACAGGTCGGTGAGCAGTTCTTC.

CDR3 amino acids: CASSQETSGEGTDTQYF. The CDR3, as DNA: TGCGCCAGCAGCCAAGAGACTAGCGGTGAGGGCACAGATACGCAGTATTTT. This chain links TRBV4-3 with TRBJ2-3; TRBD2 agrees at 9 bases. V was pared by 0 bases and J by 1 base, with 5 bases of the junction left unmatched. Looked up from germline, CDR1 is LGHNA and CDR2 is YSLEER. The CDR3 is made up of 17 amino acids.

This clone has more than one count but fewer than ten. The rearrangement joins TRBV10-1 to TRBJ1-1, with D tentatively TRBD1 (5 bases). V was clipped by 0 bases and J by 5 bases, with 13 bases between them. From germline, CDR1 is WNHNN and CDR2 SYGVQD (reference sequence). The length of the CDR3 is 15 residues. DNA for the CDR3: TGCGCCAGCAGTGAGTCGGGGCAGGGAGGGACTGAAGCTTTCTTT. Amino acid sequence: CASSESGQGGTEAFF.

The V gene is TRBV19, the J gene TRBJ1-5; D possibly corresponds to TRBD1 (5 bases). Germline V lookup: CDR1 LNHDA, CDR2 SQIVND (reference sequence). With 3 bases removed from V and 5 bases from J, the gap between germline ends came to 17 bases. CDR3 size: 16 residues. CDR3 amino acids: CASSIFPTTEYQPQHF. The CDR3 DNA sequence: TGTGCCAGTAGTATTTTCCCGACGACAGAGTATCAGCCCCAGCATTTT.

The chain joins TRBV5-4 to TRBJ2-4, with 10 nucleotides matching TRBD2. Trimming removed 3 bases from V and 8 bases from J; junction bases left unmatched: 11. The CDR3 totals 16 residues. Germline CDR1 reads SGHNT; CDR2 reads YYREEE (reference sequence). The CDR3 reads CASSSRSGGALDIQYF. Here the CDR3 DNA reads TGTGCCAGCAGCTCCCGCAGCGGGGGGGCCTTAGACATTCAGTACTTC.

This chain joins TRBV2 and TRBJ2-4, with D perhaps matching TRBD2 (5 bases). Germline V gene sequence: CDR1 SNHLY, CDR2 FYNNEI. This CDR3 is 14 amino acids long. V lost 5 bases and J 5 bases, leaving 13 bases between the germline ends. CDR3 in DNA: TGTGCCAGCAGTTTGCTAGCTCTTGAAAACATTCAGTACTTC. Protein product: CASSLLALENIQYF.

The rearrangement uses TRBV5-4 and TRBJ1-2; 9 nucleotides line up with TRBD1. Trimming at V came to 5 bases and at J to 4 bases, leaving 6 bases not matched to a gene. The germline V gene has CDR1 SGHNT and CDR2 YYREEE (reference sequence). The CDR3 is 14 amino acids. The CDR3 region has the DNA TGTGCCAGCAGTTACCCGGGACAGGGCTATGGCTACACCTTC. Protein product: CASSYPGQGYGYTF.

This clone was seen only a few times. The chain combines TRBV15 with TRBJ2-7; the D is unclear. CDR1 and CDR2 from the germline V gene are LNHNV and YYDKDF (reference sequence). The CDR3 contains 15 residues. V was trimmed by 0 bases and J by 3 bases, leaving 12 bases between them. CDR3 amino acids: CATSRDVASDYEQYF. The CDR3, as DNA: TGTGCCACCAGCAGAGATGTGGCAAGCGACTACGAGCAGTACTTC.

This chain uses TRBV5-4 with TRBJ1-2; 10 bases agree with TRBD1. The length of the CDR3 is 16 residues. Per germline, CDR1 SGHNT and CDR2 YYREEE (reference sequence). Germline trimming cut 1 base from V and 5 bases from J; bases unmatched to any gene: 8. For the CDR3, the DNA is TGTGCCAGCAGCTTGAGACAGGGGGCACAAGAGTATGGCTACACCTTC. Translating gives CASSLRQGAQEYGYTF.

The sample holds one count of this clone. The chain employs TRBV30 and TRBJ1-2, with 9 bases fitting TRBD1. Germline values: CDR1 GTSNPN, CDR2 SVGIG (reference sequence). The V gene end was trimmed by 2 bases and the J gene end by 0 bases; junction bases not matched to a gene: 7. This CDR3 is built from 16 residues. CDR3 residues: CAWSLQGAVTNYGYTF. Written as DNA, the CDR3 is TGTGCCTGGAGTCTACAGGGGGCCGTTACTAACTATGGCTACACCTTC.

DNA for the CDR3: TGTGCCAGCAGCTTATCTGTCGTCTACTCCTACGAGCAGTACTTC. This gives the protein CASSLSVVYSYEQYF. The chain carries TRBV7-2 and TRBJ2-7; D not resolved. Germline assignment: CDR1 SGHTA and CDR2 FQGNSA. Between the trimmed V and J ends, which lost 2 bases and 0 bases, there was a span of 11 bases. This CDR3 is built from 15 residues.